The T cell receptor (beta chain) described here comes from a study of blood T cell repertoires in COVID-19. The data were produced by immunoSEQ multiplex PCR, yet TCRdb's version contains in-frame clones alone and is incomplete. This table holds 200,000 to 250,000 clones, roughly 80% found once. Enrollment of patients from Seattle took place during active infection, with longitudinal follow-up. Looked up from germline, CDR1 is SGHTA and CDR2 is FQGNSA. This CDR3 comprises 15 residues. The J segment lost 8 bases and the V segment lost 2 bases, leaving 7 bases of the junction unmatched. This clonotype was obtained from an elderly woman with COVID-19, enrolled during active disease. This rearrangement joins TRBV7-2 to TRBJ2-1; TRBD1 aligns across 9 bases. The sequenced sample consisted of peripheral blood. The CDR3 DNA reads TGTGCCAGCAGCTTACTGGGACAGGGTTACGATGAGCAGTTCTTC. It encodes CASSLLGQGYDEQFF.